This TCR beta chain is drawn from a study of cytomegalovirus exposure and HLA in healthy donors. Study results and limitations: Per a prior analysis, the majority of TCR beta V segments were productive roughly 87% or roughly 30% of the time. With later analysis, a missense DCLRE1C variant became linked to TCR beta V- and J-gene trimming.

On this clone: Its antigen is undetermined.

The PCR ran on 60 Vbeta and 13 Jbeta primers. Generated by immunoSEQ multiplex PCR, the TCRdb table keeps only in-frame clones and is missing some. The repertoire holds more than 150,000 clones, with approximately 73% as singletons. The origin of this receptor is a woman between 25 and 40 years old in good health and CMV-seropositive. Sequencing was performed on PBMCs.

The CDR3 DNA sequence: TGTGCCAGCAGCGCCCCGGGGGGGGAGAACATTCAGTACTTC. Residues: CASSAPGGENIQYF. This sequence joins TRBV7-9 and TRBJ2-4; 8 nucleotides match TRBD2. V shed 5 bases, J shed 7 bases, and the junction held 7 bases outside the gene matches. CDR3 length: 14 amino acids. Germline CDR1 is SEHNR and CDR2 is FQNEAQ (reference sequence).